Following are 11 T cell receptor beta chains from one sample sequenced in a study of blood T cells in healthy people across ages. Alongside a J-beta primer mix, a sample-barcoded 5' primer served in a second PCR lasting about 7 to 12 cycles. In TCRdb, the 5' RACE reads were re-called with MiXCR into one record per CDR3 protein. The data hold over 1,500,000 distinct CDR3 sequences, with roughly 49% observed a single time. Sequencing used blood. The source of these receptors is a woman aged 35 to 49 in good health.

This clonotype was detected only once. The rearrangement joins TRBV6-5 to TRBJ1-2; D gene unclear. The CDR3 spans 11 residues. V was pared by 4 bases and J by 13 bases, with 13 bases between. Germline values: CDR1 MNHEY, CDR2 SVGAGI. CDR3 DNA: TGTGCCAGCAGTTCAGGATGGGTCTGCACCTTC. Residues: CASSSGWVCTF.

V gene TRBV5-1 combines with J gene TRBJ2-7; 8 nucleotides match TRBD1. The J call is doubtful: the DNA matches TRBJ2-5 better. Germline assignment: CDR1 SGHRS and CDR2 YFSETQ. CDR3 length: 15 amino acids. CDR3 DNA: TGCGCCAGCAGAGCTCATGGGCAGGGGGCAGAGACCCAGTACTTC. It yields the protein CASRAHGQGAETQYF.

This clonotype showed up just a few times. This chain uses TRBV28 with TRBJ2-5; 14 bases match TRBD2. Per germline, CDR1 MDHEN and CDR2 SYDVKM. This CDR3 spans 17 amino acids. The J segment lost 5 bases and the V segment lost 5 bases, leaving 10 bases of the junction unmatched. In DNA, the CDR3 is TGTGCCAGCAGTGCGCCCGGACTAGCGGGGGGCGTGGAGACCCAGTACTTC. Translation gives CASSAPGLAGGVETQYF.

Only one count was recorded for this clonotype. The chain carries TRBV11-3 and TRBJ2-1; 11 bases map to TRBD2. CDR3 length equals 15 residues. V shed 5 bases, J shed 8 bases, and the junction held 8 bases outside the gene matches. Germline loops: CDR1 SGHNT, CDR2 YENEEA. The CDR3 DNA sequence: TGTGCCAGCAGCCTTAGCGGGGGGGCTGCCCATGAGCAGTTCTTC. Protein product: CASSLSGGAAHEQFF.

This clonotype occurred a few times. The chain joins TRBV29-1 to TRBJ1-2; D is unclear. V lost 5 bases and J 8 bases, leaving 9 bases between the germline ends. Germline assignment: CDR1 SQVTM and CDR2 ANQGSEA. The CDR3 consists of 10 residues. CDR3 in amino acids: CSVLGRGYTF. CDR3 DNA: TGCAGCGTTTTGGGCCGCGGCTACACCTTC.

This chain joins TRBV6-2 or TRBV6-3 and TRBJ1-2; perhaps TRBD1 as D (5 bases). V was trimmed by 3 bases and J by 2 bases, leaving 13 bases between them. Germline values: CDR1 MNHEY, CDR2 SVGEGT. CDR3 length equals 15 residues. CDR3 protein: CASSYWGLLNYGYTF. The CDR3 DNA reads TGTGCCAGCAGTTATTGGGGCCTCCTGAACTATGGCTACACCTTC.

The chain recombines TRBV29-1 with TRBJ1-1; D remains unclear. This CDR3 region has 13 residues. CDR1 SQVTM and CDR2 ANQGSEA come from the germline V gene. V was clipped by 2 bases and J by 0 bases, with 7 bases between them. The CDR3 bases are TGCAGCGTTGAAACAGACCTGAACACTGAAGCTTTCTTT. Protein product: CSVETDLNTEAFF.

The CDR3 coding sequence is TGTGCCAGCAGCCAAGTAGGGGAACTCCTTACGCAGTATTTT. It yields the protein CASSQVGELLTQYF. V is TRBV14 and J is TRBJ2-3; D possibly corresponds to TRBD1 (5 bases). This CDR3 is 14 amino acids long. The V and J ends lost 1 base and 8 bases respectively, with 13 bases between them. CDR1 and CDR2 from the germline V gene are SGHDN and FVKESK.

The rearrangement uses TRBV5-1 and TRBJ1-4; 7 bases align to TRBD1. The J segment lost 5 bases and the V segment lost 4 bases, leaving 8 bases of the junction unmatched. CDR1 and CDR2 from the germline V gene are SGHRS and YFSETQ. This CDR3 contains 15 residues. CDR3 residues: CASSVGQSRNEKLFF. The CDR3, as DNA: TGCGCCAGCAGCGTGGGACAGAGCCGAAATGAAAAACTGTTTTTT.

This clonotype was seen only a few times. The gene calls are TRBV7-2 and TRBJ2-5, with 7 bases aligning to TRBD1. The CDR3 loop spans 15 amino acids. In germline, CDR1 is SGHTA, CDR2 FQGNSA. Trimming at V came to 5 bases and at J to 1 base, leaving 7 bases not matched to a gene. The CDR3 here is CASSRSRGPQETQYF. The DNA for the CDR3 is TGTGCCAGCAGCAGGTCGAGGGGGCCCCAAGAGACCCAGTACTTC.

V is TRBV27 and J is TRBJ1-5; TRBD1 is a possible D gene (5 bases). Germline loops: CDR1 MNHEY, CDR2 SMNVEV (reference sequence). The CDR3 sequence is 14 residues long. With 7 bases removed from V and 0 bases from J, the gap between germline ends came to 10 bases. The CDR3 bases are TGTGCCAGCACCTACAGGTATAGCAATCAGCCCCAGCATTTT. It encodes CASTYRYSNQPQHF.